These 14 T cell receptor beta chains originate from one sample sequenced in a study of cytomegalovirus exposure and HLA in healthy donors. PCR employed 60 Vbeta and 13 Jbeta primers. TCRdb's copy holds only in-frame clones and misses some; the assay was immunoSEQ multiplex PCR. The table shows fewer than 120,000 clones, with 78% occurring only once. The sample consisted of PBMCs. These receptors all come from a woman under 40 in good health and CMV-seronegative.

This clone was counted once. The J gene is TRBJ1-2, the V gene TRBV6-6, with 10 bases matching TRBD1. The length of the CDR3 is 14 residues. Germline assignment: CDR1 MNHNY and CDR2 SVGAGI (reference sequence). Losses at the gene ends were 6 bases for V and 3 bases for J; bases not matched to a gene: 4. The CDR3 region is CASRRQGADYGYTF. In DNA, the CDR3 is TGTGCCAGCAGAAGACAGGGGGCGGACTATGGCTACACCTTC.

The sample holds a few counts of this clone. V is TRBV7-9 and J is TRBJ2-1; 12 bases match TRBD2. The germline V gene encodes CDR1 SEHNR and CDR2 FQNEAQ (reference sequence). Trimming at V came to 3 bases and at J to 0 bases, leaving 3 bases not matched to a gene. The CDR3 runs 17 residues. In DNA form, the CDR3 reads TGTGCCAGCAGCTTCCCTAGCGGGAGGGGCTCCTACAATGAGCAGTTCTTC. It encodes CASSFPSGRGSYNEQFF.

The rearrangement uses TRBV28 and TRBJ2-7; D possibly corresponds to TRBD2 (6 bases). Germline V lookup: CDR1 MDHEN, CDR2 SYDVKM. This CDR3 spans 14 amino acids. Between the trimmed V and J ends, which lost 8 bases and 4 bases, there was a span of 18 bases. CDR3 DNA sequence: TGTGCCAGCGACGGACAAAAAAGCGGGTACGAGCAGTACTTC. This encodes CASDGQKSGYEQYF.

This rearrangement joins TRBV30 to TRBJ1-5; D may be TRBD1 (5 bases). Trimming removed 1 base at V and 6 bases at J, with 10 bases between. The CDR3 runs 13 residues. Germline values: CDR1 GTSNPN, CDR2 SVGIG (reference sequence). The CDR3 DNA follows: TGTGCCTGGAGTGATGGCAGGGCTCAGCCCCAGCATTTT. Translation gives CAWSDGRAQPQHF.

The rearrangement joins TRBV5-1 to TRBJ2-3; 8 nucleotides agree with TRBD1. Germline loops: CDR1 SGHRS, CDR2 YFSETQ. J gave up 0 bases and V 9 bases, and 9 bases lay outside the gene matches. CDR3 length: 15 residues. In DNA form, the CDR3 reads TGCGCCACCAGTACAGGGGGAAGGAGCACAGATACGCAGTATTTT. Its translation is CATSTGGRSTDTQYF.

The chain uses TRBV5-1 and TRBJ2-7; a weak D match, TRBD2 (5 bases). CDR3 size: 11 residues. V lost 2 bases to trimming and J lost 5 bases, with 5 bases between them. CDR1 is SGHRS, CDR2 YFSETQ, per germline. The CDR3 nucleotides read TGCGCCAGCAGCTTCGGGAACGAGCAGTACTTC. It yields the protein CASSFGNEQYF.

This clone showed up just a few times. The chain uses TRBV28 and TRBJ2-7; TRBD1 is a possible D gene (5 bases). Germline V gene sequence: CDR1 MDHEN, CDR2 SYDVKM. There are 15 residues in the CDR3. V dropped 3 bases and J dropped 0 bases, with 12 bases sitting between them. CDR3 region: CASSLGLRSSYEQYF. The CDR3 DNA reads as TGTGCCAGCAGTTTGGGGCTCCGGAGCTCCTACGAGCAGTACTTC.

The J gene is TRBJ2-7, the V gene TRBV5-1; D might be TRBD2 (6 bases). The CDR3 has 12 residues. Germline V lookup: CDR1 SGHRS, CDR2 YFSETQ. Trimming removed 6 bases at V and 2 bases at J, with 9 bases between. In nucleotides, the CDR3 is TGCGCCAGCACGGGACTCACCTACGAGCAGTACTTC. It specifies CASTGLTYEQYF. Complete variable domain (other parts from reference TRBV5-1 and TRBJ2-7): KAGVTQTPRYLIKTRGQQVTLSCSPISGHRSVSWYQQTPGQGLQFLFEYFSETQRNKGNFPGRFSGRQFSNSRSEMNVSTLELGDSALYLCASTGLTYEQYFGPGTRLTVT.

The chain combines TRBV7-8 with TRBJ2-3; D is perhaps TRBD1 (5 bases). The ends were cut back, 0 bases at V and 4 bases at J, with 11 bases in the middle. Germline loops: CDR1 SGHVS, CDR2 FQNEAQ. The CDR3 is 15 amino acids. DNA for the CDR3: TGTGCCAGCAGCTTAGCGGGTCAGGGTGCAGATACGCAGTATTTT. Translating it yields CASSLAGQGADTQYF.

The CDR3 spells CASSLNRGTEAFF. Here the CDR3 DNA reads TGTGCCAGCAGCCTAAACAGGGGGACTGAAGCTTTCTTT. V usage is TRBV7-2 and J usage is TRBJ1-1; TRBD1 matches 8 bases. Unmatched junction bases numbered 4, after V lost 5 bases and J lost 5 bases. CDR1 SGHTA and CDR2 FQGNSA come from the germline V gene. The CDR3 has 13 amino acids. The full variable domain, in which reference TRBV7-2 and TRBJ1-1 provide the parts outside the CDR3, is GAGVSQSPSNKVTEKGKDVELRCDPISGHTALYWYRQSLGQGLEFLIYFQGNSAPDKSGLPSDRFSAERTGGSVSTLTIQRTQQEDSAVYLCASSLNRGTEAFFGQGTRLTVV.

V usage is TRBV19 and J usage is TRBJ1-2; D is unresolved. The CDR3 is 14 residues long. Germline V gives CDR1 LNHDA, CDR2 SQIVND (reference sequence). The V gene lost 1 base and the J gene lost 4 bases, with 10 bases spanning the gap. The CDR3 DNA reads as TGTGCCAGTAGTATAGGGGAGCTTGTCTATGGCTACACCTTC. Translating it yields CASSIGELVYGYTF.

The chain recombines TRBV7-3 with TRBJ1-1; D gene unclear. The germline V gene has CDR1 SGHTA and CDR2 FQGTGA. CDR3 length: 14 amino acids. V lost 2 bases to trimming and J lost 1 base, with 8 bases between them. The CDR3 nucleotides read TGTGCCAGCAGCTTAGGTGCCAGGAACACTGAAGCTTTCTTT. This codes for CASSLGARNTEAFF. The full variable domain, completed using reference TRBV7-3 and TRBJ1-1, is GAGVSQTPSNKVTEKGKYVELRCDPISGHTALYWYRQSLGQGPEFLIYFQGTGAADDSGLPNDRFFAVRPEGSVSTLKIQRTERGDSAVYLCASSLGARNTEAFFGQGTRLTVV.

The V call is TRBV7-8, the J call TRBJ1-5; 9 nucleotides match TRBD1. The V and J ends lost 1 base and 7 bases, in that order; junction bases with no gene match: 11. The length of the CDR3 is 17 residues. CDR1 is SGHVS and CDR2 is FQNEAQ in the germline V gene. CDR3 loop: CASSLVRGQGEWQPQHF. CDR3 DNA: TGTGCCAGCAGCTTAGTACGGGGACAGGGCGAATGGCAGCCCCAGCATTTT.

With respect to this clone: The junction and the germline gene differ at one end; a read error may be behind it. V gene TRBV7-7 combines with J gene TRBJ2-5; 9 positions agree with TRBD1. The CDR3 covers 13 residues. In germline, CDR1 is SSHAT, CDR2 FNYEAQ (reference sequence). The CDR3 reads CASSGDREETQYF. In DNA, the CDR3 is TGTGCTAGCAGCGGGGACAGGGAAGAGACCCAGTACTTC.